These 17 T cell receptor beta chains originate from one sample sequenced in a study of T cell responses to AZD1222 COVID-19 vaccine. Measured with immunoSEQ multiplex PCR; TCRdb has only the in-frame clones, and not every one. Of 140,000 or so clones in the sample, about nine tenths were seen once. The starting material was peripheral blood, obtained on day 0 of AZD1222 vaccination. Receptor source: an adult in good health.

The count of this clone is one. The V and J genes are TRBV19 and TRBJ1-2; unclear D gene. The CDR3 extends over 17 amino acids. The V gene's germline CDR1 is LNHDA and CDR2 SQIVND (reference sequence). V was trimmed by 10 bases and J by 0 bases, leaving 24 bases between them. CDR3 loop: CATQPMSTDYPNYGYTF. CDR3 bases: TGTGCCACCCAACCGATGTCTACCGACTACCCTAACTATGGCTACACCTTC.

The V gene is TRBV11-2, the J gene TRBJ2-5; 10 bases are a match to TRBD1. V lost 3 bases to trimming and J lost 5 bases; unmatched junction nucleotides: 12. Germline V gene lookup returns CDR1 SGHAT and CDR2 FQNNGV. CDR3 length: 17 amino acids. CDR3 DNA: TGTGCCAGCAGCTTCTCCTTGGGACAGGGGCTTTTGGAGACCCAGTACTTC. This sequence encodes CASSFSLGQGLLETQYF.

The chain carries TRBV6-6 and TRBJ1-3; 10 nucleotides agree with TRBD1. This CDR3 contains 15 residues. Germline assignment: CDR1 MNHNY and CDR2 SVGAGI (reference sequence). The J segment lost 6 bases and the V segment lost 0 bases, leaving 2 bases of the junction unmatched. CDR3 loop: CASSYSGQGLNTIYF. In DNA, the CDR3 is TGTGCCAGCAGTTACTCGGGACAGGGGCTAAACACCATATATTTT.

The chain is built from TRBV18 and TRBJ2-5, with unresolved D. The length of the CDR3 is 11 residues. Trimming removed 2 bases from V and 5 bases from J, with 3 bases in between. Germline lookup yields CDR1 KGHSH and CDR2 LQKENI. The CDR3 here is CASSPGETQYF. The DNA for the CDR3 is TGTGCCAGCTCACCAGGGGAGACCCAGTACTTC.

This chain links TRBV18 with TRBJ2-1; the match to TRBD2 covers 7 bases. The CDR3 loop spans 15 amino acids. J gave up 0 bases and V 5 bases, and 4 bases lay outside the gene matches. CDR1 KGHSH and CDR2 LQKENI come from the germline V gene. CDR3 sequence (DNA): TGTGCCAGCTCATTATTAGCGGGCTCCTACAATGAGCAGTTCTTC. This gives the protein CASSLLAGSYNEQFF.

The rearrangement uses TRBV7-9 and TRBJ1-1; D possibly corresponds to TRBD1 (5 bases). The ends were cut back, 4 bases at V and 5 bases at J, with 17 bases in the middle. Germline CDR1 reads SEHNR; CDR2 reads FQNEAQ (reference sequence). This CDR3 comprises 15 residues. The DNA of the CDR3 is TGTGCCAGCAGCTCCTACCGTCGGGGGGAGACTGAAGCTTTCTTT. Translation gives CASSSYRRGETEAFF.

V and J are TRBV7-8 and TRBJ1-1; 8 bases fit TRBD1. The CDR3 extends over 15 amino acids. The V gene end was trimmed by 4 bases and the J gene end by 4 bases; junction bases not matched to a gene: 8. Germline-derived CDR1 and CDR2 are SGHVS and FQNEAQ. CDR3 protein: CASSSGTGWGTEAFF. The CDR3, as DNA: TGTGCCAGCAGCTCAGGGACAGGATGGGGCACTGAAGCTTTCTTT.

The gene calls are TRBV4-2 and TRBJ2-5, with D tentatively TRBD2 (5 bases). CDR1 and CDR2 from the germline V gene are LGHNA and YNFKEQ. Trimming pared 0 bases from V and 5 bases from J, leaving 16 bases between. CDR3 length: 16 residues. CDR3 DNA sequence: TGTGCCAGCAGCCAAGAAGGAAGGGCTAGGGAGGAGACCCAGTACTTC. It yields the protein CASSQEGRAREETQYF.

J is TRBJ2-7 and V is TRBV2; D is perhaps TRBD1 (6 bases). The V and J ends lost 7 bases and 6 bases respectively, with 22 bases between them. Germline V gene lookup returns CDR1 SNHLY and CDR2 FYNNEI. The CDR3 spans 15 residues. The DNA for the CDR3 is TGTGCCAGCAATGTTGGGGGCACCACGCTGGGCGAGCAGTACTTC. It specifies CASNVGGTTLGEQYF.

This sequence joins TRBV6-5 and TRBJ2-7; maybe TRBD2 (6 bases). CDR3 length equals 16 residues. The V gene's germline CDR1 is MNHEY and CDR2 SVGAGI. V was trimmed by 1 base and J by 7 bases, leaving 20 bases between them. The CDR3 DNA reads TGTGCCAGCAGTTACTTACGGGACTCCGCTTTATTGGAGCAGTACTTC. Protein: CASSYLRDSALLEQYF.

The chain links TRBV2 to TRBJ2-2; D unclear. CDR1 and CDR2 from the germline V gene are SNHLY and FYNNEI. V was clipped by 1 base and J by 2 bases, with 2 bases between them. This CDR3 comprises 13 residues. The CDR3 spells CASSEGNTGELFF. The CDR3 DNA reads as TGTGCCAGCAGTGAAGGTAACACCGGGGAGCTGTTTTTT.

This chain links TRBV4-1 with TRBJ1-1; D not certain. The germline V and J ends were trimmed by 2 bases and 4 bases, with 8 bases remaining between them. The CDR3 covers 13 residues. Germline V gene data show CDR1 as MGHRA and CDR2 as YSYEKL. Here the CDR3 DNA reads TGCGCCAGCAGCCAAAGTAAGGGCACTGAAGCTTTCTTT. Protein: CASSQSKGTEAFF.

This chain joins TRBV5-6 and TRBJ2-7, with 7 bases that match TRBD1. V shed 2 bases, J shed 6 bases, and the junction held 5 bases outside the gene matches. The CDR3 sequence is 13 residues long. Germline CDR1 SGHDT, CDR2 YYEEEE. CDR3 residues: CASSFRDRGEQYF. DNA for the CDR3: TGTGCCAGCAGCTTCCGGGACAGAGGCGAGCAGTACTTC. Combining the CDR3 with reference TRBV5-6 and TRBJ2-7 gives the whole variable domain DAGVTQSPTHLIKTRGQQVTLRCSPKSGHDTVSWYQQALGQGPQFIFQYYEEEERQRGNFPDRFSGHQFPNYSSELNVNALLLGDSALYLCASSFRDRGEQYFGPGTRLTVT.

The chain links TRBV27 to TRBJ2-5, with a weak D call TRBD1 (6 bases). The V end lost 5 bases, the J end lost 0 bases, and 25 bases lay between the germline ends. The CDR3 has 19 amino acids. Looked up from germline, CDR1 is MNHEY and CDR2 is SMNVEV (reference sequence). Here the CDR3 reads CASSPSVRDPGAHQETQYF. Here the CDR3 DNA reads TGTGCCAGCAGTCCCTCGGTGAGGGATCCAGGGGCCCACCAAGAGACCCAGTACTTC.

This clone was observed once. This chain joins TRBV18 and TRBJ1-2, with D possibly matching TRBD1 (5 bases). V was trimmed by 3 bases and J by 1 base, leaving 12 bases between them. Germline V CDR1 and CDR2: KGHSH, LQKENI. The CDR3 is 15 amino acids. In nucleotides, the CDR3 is TGTGCCAGCTCACCGGGGCTTCAGAGTAACTATGGCTACACCTTC. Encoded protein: CASSPGLQSNYGYTF.

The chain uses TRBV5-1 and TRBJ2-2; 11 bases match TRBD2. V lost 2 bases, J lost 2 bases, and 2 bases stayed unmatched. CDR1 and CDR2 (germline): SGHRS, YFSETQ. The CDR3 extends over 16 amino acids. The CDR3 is CASSFTSGGNTGELFF. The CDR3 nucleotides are TGCGCCAGCAGCTTCACTAGCGGGGGCAACACCGGGGAGCTGTTTTTT.

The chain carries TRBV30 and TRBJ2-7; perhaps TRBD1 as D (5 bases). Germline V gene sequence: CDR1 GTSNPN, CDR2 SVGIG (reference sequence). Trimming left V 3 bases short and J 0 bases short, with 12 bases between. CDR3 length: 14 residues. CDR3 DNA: TGTGCCTGGAGGGCCAGGGTTAACTCCTACGAGCAGTACTTC. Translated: CAWRARVNSYEQYF.